The T cell receptor (beta chain) described here comes from a study of response to subunit inactivated influenza vaccine. Overall study findings and caveats: There was a suggestion from the authors that each seasonal influenza vaccination recruits few new T cells.

This clonotype was detected a few times. Antigen unknown. CDR1 and CDR2 (germline): KGHDR, SFDVKD. V lost 2 bases, J lost 5 bases, and 9 bases lay in between. There are 14 residues in the CDR3. TCRdb reanalysed the RT-PCR reads using MiXCR and keeps one entry per CDR3 protein. Altogether 500,000 or so distinct CDR3 sequences are present, 16% being singletons, with the ten largest covering 2.5% to 3.5%. This rearrangement joins TRBV24-1 to TRBJ1-5, with unresolved D. The sequencing used CD4+ T cells sorted from PBMCs, collected around 2 years after vaccination. This TCR was recovered from a man aged 50-75 years who received an inactivated influenza vaccine. The CDR3: CATSDSRRDQPQHF. DNA for the CDR3: TGTGCCACCAGTGATTCCAGACGGGATCAGCCCCAGCATTTT.